This T cell receptor (beta chain) derives from a study of shared clonotypes between healthy human individuals. CD45RO-negative, CCR7-positively selected cells formed the naive CD8 fraction, excluding terminally differentiated effector memory CD45RA+ cells. Sequencing was performed with immunoSEQ multiplex PCR; in TCRdb, only in-frame clones are kept and a portion is missing. The repertoire holds 560,000 or so clones, with approximately 96% as singletons. Germline CDR1 SGHRS, CDR2 YFSETQ. V was shortened by 1 base and J by 0 bases, with 8 bases between the two germline ends. This CDR3 is 15 amino acids long.

This receptor was taken from a woman aged 25 to 45 in good health. Material: naive CD8+ T cells sorted from blood. The chain links TRBV5-1 to TRBJ2-1; a possible D gene is TRBD2 (6 bases). CDR3 sequence (DNA): TGCGCCAGCAGCTTGTCCGGGAGCTCCTACAATGAGCAGTTCTTC. Protein sequence: CASSLSGSSYNEQFF.